The 21 T cell receptor beta chains listed next were all sequenced from one sample in a study of blood T cell repertoires in COVID-19. Clones were read by immunoSEQ multiplex PCR, and TCRdb kept only the in-frame ones, dropping some. The sample gives about 250,000 clones, about 82% of which show up once; 5.5% to 6.5% is in the top ten. The sample taken for sequencing was peripheral blood. The origin of the receptors is a woman older than 75 with COVID-19, enrolled during active disease.

The rearrangement uses TRBV5-8 and TRBJ1-1; TRBD1 is a possible D gene (5 bases). The ends were cut back, 4 bases at V and 4 bases at J, with 17 bases in the middle. The germline V gene encodes CDR1 SGHTS and CDR2 YDEGEE. The CDR3 is 15 amino acids. The CDR3 nucleotides are TGTGCCAGCAGCATACAGGCTTTGGGGTCCACTGAAGCTTTCTTT. This gives the protein CASSIQALGSTEAFF.

The table lists this clone with a few counts. The chain joins TRBV28 to TRBJ1-2; TRBD1 aligns across 9 bases. The CDR3 totals 14 residues. CDR1 is MDHEN, CDR2 SYDVKM, per germline. V lost 5 bases and J lost 4; bases outside the gene matches: 5. The CDR3 DNA reads TGTGCCAGCAGTCGACGGACAGGGGTCTATGGCTACACCTTC. Its protein is CASSRRTGVYGYTF.

This clone was found once. The rearrangement joins TRBV28 to TRBJ2-3, with a weak D call TRBD1 (5 bases). The CDR3 totals 15 residues. V lost 5 bases and J 5 bases, leaving 17 bases between the germline ends. Germline CDR1 MDHEN, CDR2 SYDVKM. CDR3 nucleotide sequence: TGTGCCAGCAGTACCCGTGATGGGGCTGGAGATACGCAGTATTTT. Its translation is CASSTRDGAGDTQYF.

V is TRBV28 and J is TRBJ1-4; no reliable D call. The CDR3 is made up of 12 amino acids. The V gene's germline CDR1 is MDHEN and CDR2 SYDVKM. Trimming removed 2 bases from V and 8 bases from J, with 6 bases in between. DNA of the CDR3: TGTGCCAGCAGTTTACGCAGGGAAAAACTGTTTTTT. Translation gives CASSLRREKLFF.

V is TRBV10-3 and J is TRBJ2-6; 9 nucleotides agree with TRBD1. Germline V gene lookup returns CDR1 ENHRY and CDR2 SYGVKD. The ends lost 5 bases at V and 0 bases at J; junction bases unmatched: 5. CDR3 length: 17 residues. Here the CDR3 reads CAISMGQGSSGANVLTF. DNA for the CDR3: TGTGCCATCAGTATGGGACAGGGATCCTCTGGGGCCAACGTCCTGACTTTC.

The chain employs TRBV7-7 and TRBJ2-5, with TRBD2 matching 13 bases. Looked up from germline, CDR1 is SSHAT and CDR2 is FNYEAQ (reference sequence). V trimming: 5 bases; J trimming: 5 bases; junction bases outside the gene matches: 8. This CDR3 has 16 amino acids. The CDR3 is CASSPMAGLAGETQYF. The CDR3 region has the DNA TGTGCCAGCAGCCCGATGGCGGGACTAGCGGGGGAGACCCAGTACTTC.

The chain uses TRBV2 and TRBJ1-5; D is possibly TRBD1 (5 bases). The CDR3 is made up of 14 amino acids. The germline V gene encodes CDR1 SNHLY and CDR2 FYNNEI. Trimming cost V 2 bases and J 5 bases, with 10 bases left between them. The DNA of the CDR3 is TGTGCCAGCAGTGAACAGGGTGGGGATCAGCCCCAGCATTTT. Translated: CASSEQGGDQPQHF.

This clone was seen a single time. The chain joins TRBV11-2 to TRBJ1-4; D not resolved. The V end was cut by 6 bases, the J end by 5 bases, with 13 bases between. The CDR3 is 14 amino acids. Germline V lookup: CDR1 SGHAT, CDR2 FQNNGV. CDR3 DNA sequence: TGTGCCAGCAGGAGGGCCCAACTAAATGAAAAACTGTTTTTT. Its protein product is CASRRAQLNEKLFF. Supplemented by reference TRBV11-2 and TRBJ1-4, the full variable domain reads EAGVAQSPRYKIIEKRQSVAFWCNPISGHATLYWYQQILGQGPKLLIQFQNNGVVDDSQLPKDRFSAERLKGVDSTLKIQPAKLEDSAVYLCASRRAQLNEKLFFGSGTQLSVL.

J is TRBJ1-1 and V is TRBV3-1 (or the pseudogene TRBV3-2); D is unresolved. This CDR3 spans 15 amino acids. Germline V gene sequence: CDR1 LGHDT, CDR2 YNNKEL (reference sequence). The V and J ends lost 5 bases and 2 bases respectively, with 15 bases between them. CDR3 sequence (DNA): TGTGCCAGCAGCAATCAATTCACAGCTAACACTGAAGCTTTCTTT. Its translation is CASSNQFTANTEAFF.

This sequence joins TRBV27 and TRBJ1-1; unclear D gene. Trimming removed 2 bases from V and 1 base from J, with 17 bases in between. CDR3 length: 17 amino acids. The V gene's germline CDR1 is MNHEY and CDR2 SMNVEV (reference sequence). CDR3 region: CASSLKSHVGTNTEAFF. CDR3 bases: TGTGCCAGCAGTTTAAAGAGCCATGTGGGCACGAACACTGAAGCTTTCTTT.

As concerns this clone: Other nucleotide sequences from this sample produce the same CDR3. V and J are TRBV14 and TRBJ2-3; D not resolved. Germline V lookup: CDR1 SGHDN, CDR2 FVKESK. The CDR3 is 11 amino acids. The V gene lost 5 bases and the J gene lost 3 bases, with 3 bases spanning the gap. Here the CDR3 DNA reads TGTGCCAGCAGCTATACAGATACGCAGTATTTT. It codes for CASSYTDTQYF.

This sequence joins TRBV5-1 and TRBJ1-6; D is undetermined. This CDR3 contains 14 residues. The germline V gene encodes CDR1 SGHRS and CDR2 YFSETQ. The ends were cut back, 0 bases at V and 9 bases at J, with 10 bases in the middle. In DNA form, the CDR3 reads TGCGCCAGCAGCTTGGTTAGTGGCGGTTCACCCCTCCACTTT. It translates to CASSLVSGGSPLHF.

The J gene is TRBJ1-4, the V gene TRBV7-9; 9 bases align to TRBD1. This CDR3 has 16 residues. Looked up from germline, CDR1 is SEHNR and CDR2 is FQNEAQ (reference sequence). Trimming cost V 5 bases and J 3 bases; bases outside gene matches: 7. The DNA of the CDR3 is TGTGCCAGCAGCAGAACCGGACAGGGGTCTAATGAAAAACTGTTTTTT. It yields the protein CASSRTGQGSNEKLFF.

The chain employs TRBV27 and TRBJ2-5; D perhaps matches TRBD1 (5 bases). Germline loops: CDR1 MNHEY, CDR2 SMNVEV (reference sequence). The CDR3 is 14 residues long. CDR3 region: CATASGQYQETQYF. In nucleotides, the CDR3 is TGTGCAACAGCAAGTGGACAATACCAAGAGACCCAGTACTTC.

This clone was recorded a few times. This chain uses TRBV19 with TRBJ2-1; 7 bases agree with TRBD1. The V segment lost 5 bases and the J segment 12 bases; nucleotides outside the gene matches: 13. From germline, CDR1 is LNHDA and CDR2 SQIVND (reference sequence). This CDR3 has 14 amino acids. DNA for the CDR3: TGTGCCAGTAGTCTCCCCGGGACAGTCGGTTGGCAGTTCTTC. Amino acids: CASSLPGTVGWQFF.

V gene TRBV18 combines with J gene TRBJ2-1; 7 bases are a match to TRBD1. J lost 5 bases, V lost 2 bases, and 9 bases had no gene match. CDR1 KGHSH and CDR2 LQKENI come from the germline V gene. The CDR3 runs 16 residues. The CDR3 coding sequence is TGTGCCAGCTCACCAAGATTTGACAGGGACCACAATGAGCAGTTCTTC. It codes for CASSPRFDRDHNEQFF. Variable domain in full (rest from reference TRBV18 and TRBJ2-1): NAGVMQNPRHLVRRRGQEARLRCSPMKGHSHVYWYRQLPEEGLKFMVYLQKENIIDESGMPKERFSAEFPKEGPSILRIQQVVRGDSAAYFCASSPRFDRDHNEQFFGPGTRLTVL.

The rearrangement joins TRBV3-1 (or the pseudogene TRBV3-2) to TRBJ1-2; 9 bases align to TRBD1. Trimming at V came to 3 bases and at J to 8 bases, leaving 7 bases not matched to a gene. CDR3 size: 14 residues. Germline V gene data show CDR1 as LGHDT and CDR2 as YNNKEL (reference sequence). CDR3 nucleotide sequence: TGTGCCAGCAGCCAGGGACAGGGCCGGCGAGGCTACACCTTC. Protein product: CASSQGQGRRGYTF.

This clone occurred once. The V call is TRBV28, the J call TRBJ1-2; TRBD1 matches at 7 bases. The V gene end was trimmed by 5 bases and the J gene end by 6 bases; junction bases not matched to a gene: 18. CDR1 is MDHEN and CDR2 is SYDVKM in the germline V gene. The CDR3 covers 17 residues. The CDR3, as DNA: TGTGCCAGCAGTCCGCTACAGGGGACGGGGCTCTTAGATGGCTACACCTTC. Translation gives CASSPLQGTGLLDGYTF.

This clone was seen only a few times. The J gene is TRBJ2-7, the V gene TRBV7-9; 7 bases line up with TRBD1. The CDR3 is 14 amino acids. V shed 6 bases and J 6 bases; nucleotides not matched to a gene: 11. Germline V gives CDR1 SEHNR, CDR2 FQNEAQ (reference sequence). CDR3 sequence reads: CASSQQGNEREQYF. The DNA of the CDR3 is TGTGCCAGCAGTCAACAGGGGAATGAACGCGAGCAGTACTTC.

The gene calls are TRBV19 and TRBJ1-1, with 9 bases that match TRBD1. V dropped 3 bases and J dropped 7; count of bases not matched to a gene: 6. Germline V gene data show CDR1 as LNHDA and CDR2 as SQIVND (reference sequence). There are 14 residues in the CDR3. DNA of the CDR3: TGTGCCAGTAGTATCCGACAGGGGGGGGGTGAAGCTTTCTTT. Its translation is CASSIRQGGGEAFF.

The chain links TRBV28 to TRBJ1-5, with D possibly being TRBD1 (5 bases). The CDR3 has 13 amino acids. Trimming removed 8 bases from V and 6 bases from J, with 14 bases in between. From germline, CDR1 is MDHEN and CDR2 SYDVKM. The CDR3 protein is CASARLGGQPQHF. The CDR3 bases are TGTGCCAGCGCCAGATTGGGGGGTCAGCCCCAGCATTTT.